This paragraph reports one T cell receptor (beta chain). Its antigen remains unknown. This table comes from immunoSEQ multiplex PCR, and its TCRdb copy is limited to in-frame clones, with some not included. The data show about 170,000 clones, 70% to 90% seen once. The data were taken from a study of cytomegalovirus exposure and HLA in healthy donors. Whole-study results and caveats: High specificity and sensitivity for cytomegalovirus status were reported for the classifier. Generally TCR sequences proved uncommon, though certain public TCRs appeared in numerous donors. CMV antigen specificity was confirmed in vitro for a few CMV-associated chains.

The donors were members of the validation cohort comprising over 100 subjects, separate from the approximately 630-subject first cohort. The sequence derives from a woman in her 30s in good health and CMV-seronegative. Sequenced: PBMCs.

This CDR3 is CASSQGSLAGGGGELFF. CDR3 coding DNA: TGCGCCAGCAGCCAAGGGTCGCTAGCGGGGGGCGGCGGGGAGCTGTTTTTT. The V and J genes are TRBV4-3 and TRBJ2-2, with TRBD2 matching 11 bases. Germline V gives CDR1 LGHNA, CDR2 YSLEER. J was trimmed by 7 bases and V by 1 base; bases with no gene match: 8. This CDR3 comprises 17 residues.